What follows is one TCR beta chain and its context. This record comes from a study of shared clonotypes between healthy human individuals. CDR3 length: 17 residues. V lost 4 bases, J lost 0 bases, and 7 bases stayed unmatched. Germline CDR1 is SGHTA and CDR2 is FQGNSA. Using immunoSEQ multiplex PCR, the repertoire was profiled, and TCRdb retains in-frame clones only, with some absent. The data contain approximately 2.1 million clones, just over 90% of them singletons. This rearrangement joins TRBV7-2 to TRBJ2-4; 9 nucleotides agree with TRBD2. The sequence derives from a man aged 18 to 35 in good health. Some clones in this sample may be carry-over from other donors' samples. Sequencing was carried out using naive CD4+ T cells from PBMCs. Stated subset: CD45RA+ positively selected. The CDR3, as DNA: TGTGCCAGCAGCTCGGCTAGCGGGATAGGAGCCAAAAACATTCAGTACTTC. Protein: CASSSASGIGAKNIQYF.